The 18 T cell receptor beta chains below come from one sample, sequenced in a study of human T cells and chemical hapten exposure (dated by TCRdb to the early 2020s). To prepare the library, RACE was applied. Sequencing used a NextSeq 500. In-frame beta chains were kept once TCRdb had trimmed the public reads at Q25 with fastp and called clones with MiXCR. For every CDR3 protein sequence, its rows merge into one entry that carries the most common genes and DNA. The sample profile shows about 82,000 distinct CDR3 sequences; approximately 13% of them were found once. The ten largest account for 5.7% of the sample. Explained via the paper, the time point label denotes: patch test 3, about 24 weeks after DPC sensitization. Interpreted using the paper, the treatment or condition label stands for: therapeutic diphenylcyclopropenone sensitization with weekly scalp DPC. Material: whole blood, obtained in connection with sensitization to the hapten diphenylcyclopropenone (DPC). The receptors here all came from a woman aged 50 to 60 with alopecia areata. Some clones in this sample may be carry-over from other donors' samples.

This clonotype has ten or more counts. The V and J genes are TRBV7-6 and TRBJ1-3, with D unclear. In germline, CDR1 is SGHVS, CDR2 FNYEAQ. Trimming left V 1 base short and J 4 bases short, with 5 bases between. The CDR3 is 13 amino acids. The DNA of the CDR3 is TGTGCCAGCAGCTTAGTTTTGGGAAACACCATATATTTT. Its protein product is CASSLVLGNTIYF.

This clonotype was found many times. This rearrangement joins TRBV11-2 to TRBJ2-1; 8 nucleotides agree with TRBD2. Germline CDR1 and CDR2: SGHAT and FQNNGV. Trimming took 1 base from V and 9 from J; bases not matched to a gene: 8. The CDR3 has 15 amino acids. CDR3 protein: CASSLVREGRGEQFF. CDR3 DNA sequence: TGTGCCAGCAGCTTAGTACGGGAGGGGAGGGGTGAGCAGTTCTTC.

J is TRBJ2-1 and V is TRBV9; D possibly uses TRBD1 or TRBD2 (5 bases each). V lost 7 bases to trimming and J lost 10 bases, with 15 bases between them. The CDR3 consists of 12 residues. CDR1 is SGDLS, CDR2 YYNGEE, per germline. The CDR3 reads CASGTGLGEQFF. In DNA form, the CDR3 reads TGTGCCAGCGGGACGGGGCTCGGGGAGCAGTTCTTC.

The V gene is TRBV3-1, the J gene TRBJ1-6; D is perhaps TRBD1 (6 bases). CDR1 LGHDT and CDR2 YNNKEL come from the germline V gene (reference sequence). The CDR3 is 13 residues long. Trimming removed 1 base at V and 9 bases at J, with 7 bases between. CDR3 sequence: CASSQGGLSPLHF. The CDR3 DNA follows: TGTGCCAGCAGCCAAGGGGGGCTTTCACCCCTCCACTTT.

This clonotype was detected a few times. The chain recombines TRBV6-5 with TRBJ2-7, with D perhaps TRBD1 (6 bases). Trimming cost V 5 bases and J 7 bases, with 21 bases left between them. The germline CDR1 and CDR2 sequences are MNHEY and SVGAGI. CDR3 size: 15 residues. For the CDR3, the DNA is TGTGCCAGCAGTACCTACAGGACAGTTGGTCGTGAGCAGTACTTC. Protein: CASSTYRTVGREQYF.

This clonotype is a singleton in its sample. This chain joins TRBV3-1 and TRBJ2-1; D unresolved. Germline V CDR1 and CDR2: LGHDT, YNNKEL (reference sequence). V was clipped by 3 bases and J by 10 bases, with 7 bases between them. The CDR3 is 11 amino acids. The CDR3 DNA reads TGTGCCAGCAGCCACAACGACGAGCAGTTCTTC. Its protein product is CASSHNDEQFF.

The sample holds one count of this clonotype. V usage is TRBV25-1 and J usage is TRBJ1-4; D is possibly TRBD1 (6 bases). CDR1 is MGHDK and CDR2 is SYGVNS in the germline V gene. The ends were cut back, 5 bases at V and 2 bases at J, with 9 bases in the middle. This CDR3 is 14 amino acids long. As DNA, the CDR3 is TGTGCCAGCAGTATACAGGGCACTAATGAAAAACTGTTTTTT. Protein product: CASSIQGTNEKLFF.

This clonotype appeared many times. The V and J genes are TRBV12-3 or TRBV12-4 and TRBJ2-1, with 8 bases lining up with TRBD2. The CDR3 runs 16 residues. V lost 0 bases, J lost 6 bases, and 7 bases stayed unmatched. The CDR3 coding sequence is TGTGCCAGCAGTTTAGCTCCGGGACTAGGTTCCAATGAGCAGTTCTTC. Translation gives CASSLAPGLGSNEQFF.

In this sample, this clonotype turned up a few times. The V call is TRBV5-1, the J call TRBJ2-3; 14 nucleotides match TRBD2. With 3 bases clipped from V and 8 bases from J, the junction kept 14 bases outside the gene matches. The CDR3 runs 18 residues. Germline V CDR1 and CDR2: SGHRS, YFSETQ. The CDR3 DNA reads TGCGCCAGCAGCTGGCCCTCGGGACTAGCGGGAGACGAGATTACGCAGTATTTT. Its translation: CASSWPSGLAGDEITQYF.

This clonotype showed up many times. J is TRBJ2-7 and V is TRBV5-4, with 12 bases aligning to TRBD2. Germline V gene data show CDR1 as SGHNT and CDR2 as YYREEE (reference sequence). The CDR3 is made up of 16 amino acids. The junction had 11 bases not matched to a gene; V was cut back by 3 bases and J by 7 bases. CDR3 in DNA: TGTGCCAGCAGCTCCCTAGCGGGAGGGCCAGTCGAAGAGCAGTACTTC. Its protein product is CASSSLAGGPVEEQYF.

This clonotype was counted between two and nine times. This chain connects TRBV2 to TRBJ2-3; 10 nucleotides align to TRBD2. V shed 2 bases and J 9 bases; nucleotides not matched to a gene: 5. Germline CDR1 and CDR2: SNHLY and FYNNEI. The CDR3 covers 14 residues. The CDR3, as DNA: TGTGCCAGCAGTGAATTGGCTAGCGGGAGCACGCAGTATTTT. This encodes CASSELASGSTQYF.

This clonotype was found many times. This chain joins TRBV11-2 and TRBJ2-1; 14 bases map to TRBD2. Germline lookup yields CDR1 SGHAT and CDR2 FQNNGV. V trimming: 2 bases; J trimming: 2 bases; junction bases outside the gene matches: 5. This CDR3 region has 18 residues. The CDR3 reads CASSLWGLAGEPYNEQFF. Here the CDR3 DNA reads TGTGCCAGCAGCTTATGGGGACTAGCGGGGGAGCCCTACAATGAGCAGTTCTTC.

The sample holds many counts of this clonotype. This chain joins TRBV12-3 or TRBV12-4 and TRBJ1-4; D remains unclear. Trimming removed 1 base at V and 7 bases at J, with 13 bases between. The CDR3 runs 15 residues. The CDR3 region has the DNA TGTGCCAGCAGTTTAGTTAACCCGGAGGGTGAAAAACTGTTTTTT. As protein: CASSLVNPEGEKLFF.

The J gene is TRBJ2-7, the V gene TRBV11-2, with D perhaps assigned TRBD1 or TRBD2 (6 bases each). CDR1 and CDR2 from the germline V gene are SGHAT and FQNNGV. The CDR3 runs 19 residues. The ends were cut back, 5 bases at V and 7 bases at J, with 33 bases in the middle. CDR3 bases: TGTGCCAGCAGCCATTACGGAAACAGAGACGGATCGAGAGGGGGGGAGCAGTACTTC. The encoded protein is CASSHYGNRDGSRGGEQYF. The full variable domain, with the rest looked up from reference TRBV11-2 and TRBJ2-7, is EAGVAQSPRYKIIEKRQSVAFWCNPISGHATLYWYQQILGQGPKLLIQFQNNGVVDDSQLPKDRFSAERLKGVDSTLKIQPAKLEDSAVYLCASSHYGNRDGSRGGEQYFGPGTRLTVT.

This chain links TRBV12-3 or TRBV12-4 with TRBJ2-3, with 14 bases matching TRBD2. J was trimmed by 5 bases and V by 6 bases; bases with no gene match: 7. This CDR3 contains 16 residues. The CDR3 loop is CASSPTSGRAIDTQYF. CDR3 nucleotides: TGTGCCAGCAGCCCGACTAGCGGGAGGGCGATAGATACGCAGTATTTT.

This rearrangement joins TRBV21-1 to TRBJ2-3; the D call of TRBD1 is as the table states it, not checked on the DNA. TRBV21-1 is labeled a pseudogene. The CDR3 is 16 amino acids. The CDR3 region is CASSREGVQATDTQYF. The CDR3, as DNA: TGTGCCAGCAGCAGAGAAGGGGTTCAGGCCACAGATACGCAGTATTTT.

Only a few counts were recorded for this clonotype. The chain links TRBV7-8 to TRBJ1-5; 7 bases agree with TRBD1. The CDR3 consists of 14 residues. J gave up 5 bases and V 6 bases, and 7 bases lay outside the gene matches. Per germline, CDR1 SGHVS and CDR2 FQNEAQ. CDR3 loop: CASSSRQGDQPQHF. CDR3 in DNA: TGTGCCAGCAGTTCCCGACAGGGCGATCAGCCCCAGCATTTT.

J is TRBJ1-2 and V is TRBV18; TRBD1 matches at 8 bases. Germline values: CDR1 KGHSH, CDR2 LQKENI. The ends lost 3 bases at V and 2 bases at J; junction bases unmatched: 8. The CDR3 has 16 residues. The DNA of the CDR3 is TGTGCCAGCTCACCGGGACAGGCCAACCTAAACTATGGCTACACCTTC. Translating gives CASSPGQANLNYGYTF.